This T cell receptor (beta chain) was recovered during a study of blood T cells in healthy people across ages. Study results and caveats: Naive CD4+ cell counts and diversity both ran higher in long-lived than in aged donors.

This clonotype was picked up a small number of times. Its antigen is not identified. Germline V gene data show CDR1 as DFQATT and CDR2 as SNEGSKA (reference sequence). The V gene end was trimmed by 2 bases and the J gene end by 4 bases; junction bases not matched to a gene: 10. This CDR3 contains 15 residues. Together with a sample-barcoded 5' primer, a J-beta primer mix was included in a second PCR lasting about 7 to 11 cycles. TCRdb independently ran MiXCR on the 5' RACE reads; one entry per CDR3 protein. The top ten clones hold about 22% of a sample with about 970,000 distinct CDR3 sequences, roughly half of them seen once.

Sequenced: blood. The clonotype originates from a woman aged 60 to 75 in good health. The chain links TRBV20-1 to TRBJ2-7; 8 bases align to TRBD2. The DNA for the CDR3 is TGCAGTGCTAGACAGTGGCTAGCGGGCGATTACGAGCAGTACTTC. Translated, it gives CSARQWLAGDYEQYF.